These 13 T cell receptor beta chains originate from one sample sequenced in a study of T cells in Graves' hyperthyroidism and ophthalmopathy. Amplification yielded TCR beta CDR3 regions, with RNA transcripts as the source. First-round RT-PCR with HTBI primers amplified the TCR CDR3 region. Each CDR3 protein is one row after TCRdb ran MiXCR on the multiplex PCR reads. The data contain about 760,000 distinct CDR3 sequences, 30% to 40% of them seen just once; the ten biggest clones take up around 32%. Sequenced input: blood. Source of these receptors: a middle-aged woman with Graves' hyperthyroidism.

The CDR3 DNA sequence: TGTGCCAGCACAATTCAGGGGGAGAATCAGCCCCAGCATTTT. Translated, it gives CASTIQGENQPQHF. The chain uses TRBV12-3 or TRBV12-4 and TRBJ1-5; 7 bases line up with TRBD1. The V segment lost 7 bases and the J segment 4 bases; nucleotides outside the gene matches: 7. The CDR3 spans 14 residues.

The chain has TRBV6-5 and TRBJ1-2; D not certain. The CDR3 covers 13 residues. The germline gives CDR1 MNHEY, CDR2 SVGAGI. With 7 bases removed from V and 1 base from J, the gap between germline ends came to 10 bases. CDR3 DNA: TGTGCCAGCAAACTAGACAATAACTATGGCTACACCTTC. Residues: CASKLDNNYGYTF.

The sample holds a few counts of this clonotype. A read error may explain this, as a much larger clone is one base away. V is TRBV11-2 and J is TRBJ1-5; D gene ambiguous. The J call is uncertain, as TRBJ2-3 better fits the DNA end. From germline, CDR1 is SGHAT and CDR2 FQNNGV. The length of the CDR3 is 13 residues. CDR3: CASSPVGLQPQYF. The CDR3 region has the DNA TGTGCCAGCAGCCCCGTCGGGTTGCAGCCCCAGTATTTT.

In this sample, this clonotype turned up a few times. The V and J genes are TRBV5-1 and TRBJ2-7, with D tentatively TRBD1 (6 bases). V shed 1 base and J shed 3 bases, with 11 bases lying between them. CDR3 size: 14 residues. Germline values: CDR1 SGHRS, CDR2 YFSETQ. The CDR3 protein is CASSLNAGDYEQYF. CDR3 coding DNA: TGCGCCAGCAGCTTGAATGCAGGGGACTACGAGCAGTACTTC.

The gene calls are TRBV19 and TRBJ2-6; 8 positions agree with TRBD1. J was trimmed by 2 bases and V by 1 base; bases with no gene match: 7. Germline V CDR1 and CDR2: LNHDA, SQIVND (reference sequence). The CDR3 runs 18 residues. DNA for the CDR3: TGTGCCAGTAGTATAGGGAGGCAGGGGGCTACTGGGGCCAACGTCCTGACTTTC. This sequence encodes CASSIGRQGATGANVLTF.

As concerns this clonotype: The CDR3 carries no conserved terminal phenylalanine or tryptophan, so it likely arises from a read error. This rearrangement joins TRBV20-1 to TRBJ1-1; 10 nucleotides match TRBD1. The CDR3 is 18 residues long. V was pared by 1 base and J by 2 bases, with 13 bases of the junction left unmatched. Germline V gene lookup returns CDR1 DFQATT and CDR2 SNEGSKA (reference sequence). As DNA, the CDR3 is TGCAGTGCTAGAGCGTTCCCGGGACAGGGGTCTGGTAACACTGAAGCTTTCCTT. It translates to CSARAFPGQGSGNTEAFL.

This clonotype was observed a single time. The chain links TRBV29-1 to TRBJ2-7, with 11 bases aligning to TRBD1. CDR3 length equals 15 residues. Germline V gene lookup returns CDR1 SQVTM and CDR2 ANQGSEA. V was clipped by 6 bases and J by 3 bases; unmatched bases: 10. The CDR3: CSVTGTGGIGYEQYF. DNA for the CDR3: TGCAGCGTAACCGGGACAGGGGGGATAGGCTACGAGCAGTACTTC.

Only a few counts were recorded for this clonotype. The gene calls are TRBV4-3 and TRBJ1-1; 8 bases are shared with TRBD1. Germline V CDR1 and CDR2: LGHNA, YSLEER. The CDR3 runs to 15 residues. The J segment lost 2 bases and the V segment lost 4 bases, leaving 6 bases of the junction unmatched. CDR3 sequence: CASSRGQGGNTEAFF. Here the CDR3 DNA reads TGCGCCAGCAGCCGAGGACAGGGAGGTAACACTGAAGCTTTCTTT.

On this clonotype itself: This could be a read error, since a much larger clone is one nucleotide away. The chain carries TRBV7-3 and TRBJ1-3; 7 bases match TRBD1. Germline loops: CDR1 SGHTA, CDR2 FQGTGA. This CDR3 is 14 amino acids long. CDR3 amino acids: CASSLSPGGNTTYF. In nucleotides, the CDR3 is TGTGCCAGCAGCTTAAGCCCAGGGGGAAACACCACATATTTT. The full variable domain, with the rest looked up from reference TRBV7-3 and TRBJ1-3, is GAGVSQTPSNKVTEKGKYVELRCDPISGHTALYWYRQSLGQGPEFLIYFQGTGAADDSGLPNDRFFAVRPEGSVSTLKIQRTERGDSAVYLCASSLSPGGNTTYFGEGSWLTVV.

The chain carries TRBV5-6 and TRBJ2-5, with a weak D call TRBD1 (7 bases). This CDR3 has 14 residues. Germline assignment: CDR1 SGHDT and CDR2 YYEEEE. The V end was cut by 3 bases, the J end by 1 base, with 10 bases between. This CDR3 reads CASSSRDSQETQYF. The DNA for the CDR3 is TGTGCCAGCAGCTCGCGGGACAGCCAAGAGACCCAGTACTTC.

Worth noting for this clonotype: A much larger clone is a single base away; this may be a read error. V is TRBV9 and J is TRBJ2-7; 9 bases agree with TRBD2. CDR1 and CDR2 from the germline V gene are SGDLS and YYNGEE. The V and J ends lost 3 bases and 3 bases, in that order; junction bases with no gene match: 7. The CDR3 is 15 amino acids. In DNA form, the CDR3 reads TGTGCCAGCAGCGCAGCACGTAGCGGGAGCTACGAGCAGTACTTC. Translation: CASSAARSGSYEQYF.

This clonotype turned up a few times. The CDR3 region has the DNA TGTGCCAGCAGTATCGGGTCAGGGGGCACCCCCTACGAGCAGTACTTC. Protein sequence: CASSIGSGGTPYEQYF. The rearrangement links TRBV6-5 to TRBJ2-7, with TRBD1 matching 8 bases. The germline gives CDR1 MNHEY, CDR2 SVGAGI. The CDR3 is 16 residues long. V gave up 5 bases and J gave up 2 bases; unmatched junction bases: 11.

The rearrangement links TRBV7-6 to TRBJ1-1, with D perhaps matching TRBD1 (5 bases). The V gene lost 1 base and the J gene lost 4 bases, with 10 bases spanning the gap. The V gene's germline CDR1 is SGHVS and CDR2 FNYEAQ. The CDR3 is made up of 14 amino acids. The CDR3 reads CASSLEGIRTEAFF. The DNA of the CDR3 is TGTGCCAGCAGCTTAGAGGGGATACGCACTGAAGCTTTCTTT.